Reported below is one TCR beta chain. It has no known antigen specificity. This may be a read error: a much more frequent sequence differs by one nucleotide. This sample is part of a study of glioma-infiltrating T cells (dated by TCRdb to about 2016). About the study as a whole: Low-grade gliomas were WHO grade II oligodendrogliomas or astrocytomas, and glioblastomas were WHO grade IV tumors sampled at initial rather than recurrent diagnosis. Dexamethasone was administered to glioma patients for six or fewer days before surgery. Sequencing coverage of roughly 4.5- to 11-fold of about a million peripheral T cells was targeted for blood libraries. Glioma tissue, non-neoplastic brain tissue and matched peripheral blood mononuclear cells were used as sources from which TCR alpha- and beta-chain repertoires were sequenced. Each tissue-infiltrating repertoire was compared with the same patient's peripheral blood repertoire to measure divergence between tissue and blood T-cell populations. Three low-grade glioma patients, roughly 8 primary glioblastoma patients and three non-glioma patients contributing non-neoplastic brain tissue were included in the paired cohort. Overall study outcomes, separate from this receptor: Very few CDR3 sequences were shared between tissue and blood, attributed to high CDR3 diversity and limited sampling. Patients with low tissue-blood divergence were marked by a signature set of shared blood CDR3 motifs, and this signature set was depleted in highly divergent patients. VJ-independent divergence between tissue and blood was lower than expected in non-neoplastic patients but higher than expected in all gliomas, particularly low-grade gliomas. Small numbers underpinned the group comparisons: about 8 glioblastoma patients, three low-grade glioma patients and three non-neoplastic patients.

The iRepertoire nested amplicon-rescue multiplex PCR (arm-PCR) platform was used to amplify TCR alpha and beta CDR3 regions from RNA. The input for one-step reverse transcription and amplification was 100-400 ng of either tissue mRNA or PBMC total RNA. Following bead purification, Illumina adapters were added by a secondary multiplex PCR, and libraries between 200 and 400 bp were gel-purified. Demultiplexing relied on internal 6-nucleotide barcodes carried by the libraries. The libraries were sequenced on an Illumina MiSeq using 2x220 or 2x250 nucleotide paired-end reads. The study's own analysis went as follows. Paired reads were merged using FLASH 1.2.11 and aligned with BWA-MEM to the GRCh37 human genome, and TRA and TRB reads were then extracted. V and J assignment used an IMGT-derived reference of cassette sequences and CDR3 motifs that included pseudogenes. Three-frame translation of reads was performed, and productive CDR3s were defined as those with a C...FGXG motif and no stop codons. Clonotypes were defined as unique combinations of V-J cassette pair and CDR3 amino acid sequence. Filtering of reads was based on Hamming distance, with the threshold set by the sequence error rate of each sample in mapped regions. TCRdb took the public reads, trimmed them with fastp at Q25, ran MiXCR for clone calling and kept in-frame beta chains. Each entry merges the rows of one CDR3 protein and shows their most common DNA and genes. These V and J calls derive from TCRdb rather than the authors' analysis. The sample table contains 400,000 or so distinct CDR3 sequences; only one count was recorded for roughly two fifths of them. 12% of the sample is taken by the ten largest.

Surgical brain or tumor specimens were cryofrozen in liquid nitrogen immediately after resection, and peripheral blood cells were collected concurrently. The CDR3 sequence holds 14 residues, the cysteine and phenylalanine included. The kept DNA is CDR3 alone, 42 bases in frame from the first base. V is cut by 6 bases and J by 0 bases, and the space between the germline ends is 12 bases. CDR1 and CDR2, per the germline V gene (reference sequence), are MNHEY and SMNVEV. The sequencing input was glioma tissue, nonneoplastic brain tissue, or PBMCs (not recorded which). This TCR derives from a human donor with low-grade glioma or glioblastoma, undergoing nonglioma brain surgery, or in good health (not recorded which). The receptor chain draws on TRBV27 and TRBJ2-7; TRBD2 is a weak D gene call, 6 bases matching. This receptor carries the CDR3 CASRLVGGSYEQYF. The bases read TGTGCCAGCAGGCTGGTCGGGGGCTCCTACGAGCAGTACTTC.